The TCR beta chain described here comes from a study of blood T cells in healthy people across ages. Germline V gene data show CDR1 as MNHEY and CDR2 as SVGEGT. CDR3 size: 13 residues. Trimming removed 2 bases from V and 5 bases from J, with 9 bases in between. Then a second PCR, running roughly 7 to 11 cycles, was carried out with a sample-barcoded 5' primer and a J-beta primer mix. With 12 random nucleotides, a template-switch adaptor tagged each individual cDNA molecule. TCRdb passed the 5' RACE reads through MiXCR, listing each CDR3 protein once. The table records around 710,000 distinct CDR3 sequences, 43% of them present only once.

Sequencing used blood. The receptor was derived from a woman aged 55-69 years in good health. This sequence joins TRBV6-2 or TRBV6-3 and TRBJ2-5; D could derive from TRBD1 or TRBD2 (5 bases each). The CDR3 DNA sequence: TGTGCCAGCAGTTACATCAGGGACGAGACCCAGTACTTC. Amino acid sequence: CASSYIRDETQYF.